The 22 T cell receptor beta chains below come from one sample, sequenced in a study of blood T cells in healthy people across ages. Then a second PCR, running about 6 to 12 cycles, was carried out with a sample-barcoded 5' primer and a J-beta primer mix. MiXCR, run by TCRdb on the 5' RACE reads, gives a single entry per CDR3 protein. Here the sample spans fewer than 950,000 distinct CDR3 sequences, roughly 35% being singletons. The sequenced material came from blood. All receptors derive from a man between 18 and 29 years old in good health.

This clonotype appeared a single time. The chain links TRBV10-3 to TRBJ2-1; the D gene is possibly TRBD2 (5 bases). V lost 0 bases, J lost 3 bases, and 12 bases lay in between. The germline V gene encodes CDR1 ENHRY and CDR2 SYGVKD. The CDR3 runs to 16 residues. The CDR3 here is CAISESEGVNYNEQFF. As DNA, the CDR3 is TGTGCCATCAGTGAGTCTGAGGGAGTTAACTACAATGAGCAGTTCTTC.

Note on this clonotype: This sequence may be a read error, since a much larger clone differs from it by one base. The chain is built from TRBV4-3 and TRBJ2-1, with 7 bases identical to TRBD2. This CDR3 has 14 amino acids. CDR1 and CDR2 (germline): LGHNA, YSLEER. J was trimmed by 10 bases and V by 1 base; bases with no gene match: 7. The CDR3 coding sequence is TGCGCCAGCAGCCAAGCGGACGGGAGGAAGGAGCAGTTCTTC. It is translated as CASSQADGRKEQFF.

This clonotype was found once. The chain couples TRBV12-3 or TRBV12-4 to TRBJ1-2; no firm D call. Between the trimmed V and J ends, which lost 6 bases and 7 bases, there was a span of 15 bases. This CDR3 is built from 13 residues. The CDR3 DNA sequence: TGTGCCAGCAGGGGATGGGGTTTCGGTGGCTACACCTTC. Its protein is CASRGWGFGGYTF.

A few counts support this clonotype. This chain uses TRBV7-6 with TRBJ2-5, with 9 bases aligning to TRBD2. V was clipped by 0 bases and J by 0 bases; unmatched bases: 8. The CDR3 extends over 18 amino acids. The V gene's germline CDR1 is SGHVS and CDR2 FNYEAQ. This chain's CDR3 is CASSLASMLAGNQETQYF. The CDR3 nucleotides read TGTGCCAGCAGCTTAGCAAGTATGCTAGCGGGAAACCAAGAGACCCAGTACTTC.

This clonotype has a handful of counts. The chain joins TRBV3-1 to TRBJ2-1; D is ambiguous. Per the germline V gene, CDR1 is LGHDT and CDR2 is YNNKEL (reference sequence). V gave up 0 bases and J gave up 6 bases, with 9 bases separating them. The CDR3 loop spans 14 amino acids. CDR3 DNA sequence: TGTGCCAGCAGCCAAGAAGCCTCCCGCAATGAGCAGTTCTTC. This encodes CASSQEASRNEQFF.

The J gene is TRBJ1-1, the V gene TRBV3-1, with 7 bases aligning to TRBD1. From germline, CDR1 is LGHDT and CDR2 YNNKEL (reference sequence). The V segment lost 0 bases and the J segment 3 bases; nucleotides outside the gene matches: 4. The CDR3 runs to 15 residues. The CDR3 DNA follows: TGTGCCAGCAGCCAAGAGGGACAGTTCTACACTGAAGCTTTCTTT. It yields the protein CASSQEGQFYTEAFF.

This sequence joins TRBV5-1 and TRBJ2-1, with TRBD1 matching over 7 bases. The CDR3 consists of 15 residues. Looked up from germline, CDR1 is SGHRS and CDR2 is YFSETQ. V shed 4 bases, J shed 13 bases, and the junction held 17 bases outside the gene matches. The chain's CDR3 is CASSQGDSIKETQFF. The CDR3 DNA is TGCGCCAGCAGCCAAGGGGACAGCATCAAAGAGACCCAGTTCTTC.

The rearrangement joins TRBV6-2 or TRBV6-3 to TRBJ2-5; 14 bases are shared with TRBD2. The CDR3 sequence is 17 residues long. The ends lost 0 bases at V and 11 bases at J; junction bases unmatched: 11. CDR1 is MNHEY, CDR2 SVGEGT, per germline. The CDR3 DNA reads as TGTGCCAGCAGTTACTCGACGGGGACTAGCGGGGGAAATGAGCAGTACTTC. Translation: CASSYSTGTSGGNEQYF.

This clonotype appeared many times. This sequence may be a read error, since a much larger clone differs from it by one base. The CDR3 DNA reads as TGTGCCAGCAGCCGGGCGGTCCGCCGGTGTGCCTACGAGCAGTACTTC. As protein: CASSRAVRRCAYEQYF. The V gene is TRBV12-1, the J gene TRBJ2-7; the table's TRBD1 call for D was not verified on the DNA. TRBV12-1 constitutes a pseudogene. The CDR3 contains 16 residues.

Worth noting for this clonotype: Given a much more abundant clone one base away, this may be a read error. The chain is built from TRBV20-1 and TRBJ2-1, with 10 bases identical to TRBD2. The V gene's germline CDR1 is DFQATT and CDR2 SNEGSKA (reference sequence). CDR3 length: 14 residues. With V trimmed by 3 bases and J by 8 bases, 7 bases remained unmatched. In DNA form, the CDR3 reads TGCAGTGCTAGCCGACTAGCGGGTGGGTATGAGCAGTTCTTC. Protein sequence: CSASRLAGGYEQFF.

This clonotype was recorded many times. V gene TRBV3-1 combines with J gene TRBJ2-7; the match to TRBD2 covers 8 bases. The germline V gene has CDR1 LGHDT and CDR2 YNNKEL (reference sequence). The J segment lost 0 bases and the V segment lost 4 bases, leaving 5 bases of the junction unmatched. This CDR3 has 15 residues. CDR3 coding DNA: TGTGCCAGCAGCCTCACCGGGACTAGCTCCTACGAGCAGTACTTC. It codes for CASSLTGTSSYEQYF.

This clonotype was counted many times. CDR3 sequence: CASTETGTSGGPHYYEQYF. Written as DNA, the CDR3 is TGTGCCAGCACCGAAACCGGGACTAGCGGGGGGCCCCACTACTACGAGCAGTACTTC. The V call is TRBV2, the J call TRBJ2-7, with 15 bases that match TRBD2. Germline values: CDR1 SNHLY, CDR2 FYNNEI. V shed 7 bases, J shed 3 bases, and the junction held 16 bases outside the gene matches. CDR3 length equals 19 residues.

V and J are TRBV6-2 or TRBV6-3 and TRBJ2-2; tentatively, D is TRBD1 or TRBD2 (5 bases each). The CDR3 has 14 residues. Trimming removed 5 bases from V and 1 base from J, with 8 bases in between. Germline V gives CDR1 MNHEY, CDR2 SVGEGT. In nucleotides, the CDR3 is TGTGCCAGCAGTCGGGACCTGAACACCGGGGAGCTGTTTTTT. It encodes CASSRDLNTGELFF.

Details on this clonotype: This may stem from a read error, because a much larger clone lies one nucleotide away. V usage is TRBV5-5 and J usage is TRBJ2-3; 10 bases are a match to TRBD2. V trimming: 6 bases; J trimming: 4 bases; junction bases outside the gene matches: 5. The CDR3 spans 14 residues. Germline-derived CDR1 and CDR2 are SGHKS and YYEKEE (reference sequence). CDR3 residues: CASKTSGASDTQYF. The CDR3, as DNA: TGTGCCAGCAAAACTAGCGGGGCCTCAGATACGCAGTATTTT.

In this sample, this clonotype turned up once. A clone one base away is much larger, so this may be a read error. The gene calls are TRBV20-1 and TRBJ1-2; D not certain. Per germline, CDR1 DFQATT and CDR2 SNEGSKA (reference sequence). CDR3 length: 11 amino acids. Trimming took 8 bases from V and 7 from J, leaving 14 bases between them. CDR3 sequence: CSSRSWPGYTF. The CDR3 bases are TGCAGTTCCCGATCGTGGCCTGGCTACACCTTC.

In its sample, this clonotype was seen many times. The V and J genes are TRBV29-1 and TRBJ1-2; D is undetermined. The germline gives CDR1 SQVTM, CDR2 ANQGSEA. The CDR3 extends over 13 amino acids. The germline V and J ends were trimmed by 5 bases and 2 bases, with 12 bases remaining between them. The DNA for the CDR3 is TGCAGCGTTAGACCCCCGGCCAACTATGGCTACACCTTC. This translates into CSVRPPANYGYTF.

Remarks on this clonotype: A much larger clone differs from this one at a single base, so this may be a read error. The chain uses TRBV12-3 or TRBV12-4 and TRBJ2-7; 7 bases line up with TRBD1. V lost 10 bases, J lost 0 bases, and 6 bases stayed unmatched. This CDR3 has 13 residues. The CDR3 DNA reads TGTGCCATCAGACAGGGTTTCTCCTACGAGCAGTACTTC. Its translation is CAIRQGFSYEQYF.

This clonotype appeared a few times. The V call is TRBV12-3 or TRBV12-4, the J call TRBJ2-5; TRBD1 matches at 7 bases. The V and J ends lost 0 bases and 4 bases, in that order; junction bases with no gene match: 11. This CDR3 region has 17 residues. For the CDR3, the DNA is TGTGCCAGCAGTTTAGCGAGTACTGGCAGGGGGACAGAGACCCAGTACTTC. Translating gives CASSLASTGRGTETQYF.

This clonotype showed up just a few times. The rearrangement joins TRBV12-3 or TRBV12-4 to TRBJ1-1; D is unresolved. V dropped 6 bases and J dropped 10 bases, with 12 bases sitting between them. The CDR3 contains 11 residues. CDR3 sequence reads: CASSPRVAAFF. The CDR3 bases are TGTGCCAGCAGCCCGCGAGTGGCAGCTTTCTTT.

This chain uses TRBV5-1 with TRBJ2-2, with D unresolved. CDR3 size: 15 residues. CDR1 is SGHRS and CDR2 is YFSETQ in the germline V gene. V was clipped by 5 bases and J by 1 base, with 12 bases between them. Written as DNA, the CDR3 is TGCGCCAGCAGGCCAACTGGATTGAACACCGGGGAGCTGTTTTTT. Amino acids: CASRPTGLNTGELFF.

This clonotype has more than one count but fewer than ten. The V and J genes are TRBV6-1 and TRBJ2-3, with 16 bases aligning to TRBD2. CDR1 and CDR2 (germline): MNHNS, SASEGT. This CDR3 is built from 17 residues. V was pared by 5 bases and J by 6 bases, with 8 bases of the junction left unmatched. The CDR3 sequence: CASSPFGTSGGADTQYF. Here the CDR3 DNA reads TGTGCCAGCAGTCCCTTTGGGACTAGCGGGGGGGCCGATACGCAGTATTTT.

This rearrangement joins TRBV5-1 to TRBJ2-5; D is tentatively TRBD1 or TRBD2 (6 bases each). V lost 5 bases and J lost 11, with 28 bases in between. Germline values: CDR1 SGHRS, CDR2 YFSETQ. The CDR3 spans 16 residues. The CDR3 DNA reads TGCGCCAGCAGTTACCATCTCTCGGGGGCAAGAGATGAGCAGTACTTC. It codes for CASSYHLSGARDEQYF.